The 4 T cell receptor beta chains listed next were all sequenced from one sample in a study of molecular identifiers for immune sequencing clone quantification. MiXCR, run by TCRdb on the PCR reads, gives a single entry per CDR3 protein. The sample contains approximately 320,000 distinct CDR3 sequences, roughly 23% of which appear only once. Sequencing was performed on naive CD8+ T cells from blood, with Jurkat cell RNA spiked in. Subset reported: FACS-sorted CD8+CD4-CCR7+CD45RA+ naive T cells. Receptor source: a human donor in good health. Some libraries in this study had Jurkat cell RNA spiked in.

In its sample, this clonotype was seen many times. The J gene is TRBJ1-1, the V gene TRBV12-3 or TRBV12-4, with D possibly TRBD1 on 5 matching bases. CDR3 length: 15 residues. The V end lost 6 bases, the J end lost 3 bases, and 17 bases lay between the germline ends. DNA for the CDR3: TGTGCCAGCAGCCCTACTCAGGGTTCGGACACTGAAGCTTTCTTT. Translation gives CASSPTQGSDTEAFF.

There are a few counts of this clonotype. The CDR3 DNA is TGTGCCACAGCCGGGACTAGCGTCCACGAGCAGTACTTC. This sequence encodes CATAGTSVHEQYF. The gene calls are TRBV19 and TRBJ2-7, with TRBD2 identical over 10 bases. The V and J ends lost 10 bases and 5 bases, in that order; junction bases with no gene match: 8. This CDR3 comprises 13 residues. Germline CDR1 is LNHDA and CDR2 is SQIVND (reference sequence).

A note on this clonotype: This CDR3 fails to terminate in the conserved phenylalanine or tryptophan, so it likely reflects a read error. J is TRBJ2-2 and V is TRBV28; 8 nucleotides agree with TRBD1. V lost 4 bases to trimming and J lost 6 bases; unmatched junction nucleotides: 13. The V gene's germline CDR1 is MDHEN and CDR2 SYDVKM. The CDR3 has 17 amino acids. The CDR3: CASSYTSRQGFPGELFS. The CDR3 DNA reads TGTGCCAGCAGTTACACCTCTAGACAGGGGTTCCCCGGGGAGCTGTTTTCT.

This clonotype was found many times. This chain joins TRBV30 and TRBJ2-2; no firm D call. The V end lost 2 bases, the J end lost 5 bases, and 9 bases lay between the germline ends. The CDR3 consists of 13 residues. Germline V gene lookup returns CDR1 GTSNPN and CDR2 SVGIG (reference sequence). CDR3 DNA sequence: TGTGCCTGGAGTTCAACGGATACCGGGGAGCTGTTTTTT. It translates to CAWSSTDTGELFF.